Following are 13 T cell receptor beta chains from one sample sequenced in a study of blood T cell repertoires in COVID-19. The repertoire was sequenced with immunoSEQ multiplex PCR; TCRdb's copy has only in-frame clones and lacks some. The repertoire holds approximately 80,000 clones, with around 83% as singletons. The sample consisted of peripheral blood. All receptors derive from a human donor in a cohort sampled during active COVID-19.

Comment on this clone: The junction shows a germline mismatch at one end, possibly a read error. The chain carries TRBV5-1 and TRBJ2-7; TRBD1 might be the D (6 bases). The CDR3 has 16 amino acids. Germline CDR1 and CDR2: SGHRS and YFSETQ. CDR3 sequence (DNA): TGCGCCAGCTGTCAGACGGACAGCCTTATCTCCAACGAGCAGTACTTC. Its translation is CASCQTDSLISNEQYF.

The gene calls are TRBV21-1 and TRBJ2-1; the table's D gene call, TRBD1, was not cross checked with the DNA. TRBV21-1 is a listed pseudogene. The CDR3 contains 15 residues. The CDR3 reads CASIPGRTEYNEQFF. In nucleotides, the CDR3 is TGTGCCAGCATCCCGGGAAGGACAGAATACAATGAGCAGTTCTTC.

This clone showed up just a few times. V is TRBV6-6 and J is TRBJ1-4, with D unclear. CDR1 is MNHNY and CDR2 is SVGAGI in the germline V gene (reference sequence). This CDR3 spans 13 amino acids. Trimming took 8 bases from V and 8 from J, leaving 15 bases between them. The CDR3 nucleotides are TGTGCCAGCCGGAGGGATACTTGGGAAAAACTGTTTTTT. It encodes CASRRDTWEKLFF.

The V and J genes are TRBV6-1 and TRBJ1-4; unclear D gene. This CDR3 region has 17 residues. The V gene lost 2 bases and the J gene lost 6 bases, with 19 bases spanning the gap. Germline CDR1 and CDR2: MNHNS and SASEGT. CDR3 in DNA: TGTGCCAGCAGTGAATCCGTATGGTACCCAACGGATGAAAAACTGTTTTTT. It yields the protein CASSESVWYPTDEKLFF.

This clone was recorded a few times. V and J are TRBV12-5 and TRBJ2-2; 10 bases fit TRBD1. CDR1 LGHNT and CDR2 FRNRAP come from the germline V gene. Trimming took 5 bases from V and 4 from J; bases not matched to a gene: 7. This CDR3 is built from 16 residues. DNA of the CDR3: TGTGCTAGTGGTCCATGGACAGGGGGAGGCACCGGGGAGCTGTTTTTT. It translates to CASGPWTGGGTGELFF.

The V and J genes are TRBV7-9 and TRBJ2-3; possible D gene TRBD2, 7 bases. This CDR3 has 14 residues. The V gene lost 6 bases and the J gene lost 6 bases, with 16 bases spanning the gap. Germline loops: CDR1 SEHNR, CDR2 FQNEAQ (reference sequence). The CDR3 is CASSSAGAADTQYF. The CDR3 nucleotides read TGTGCCAGCAGTTCCGCGGGGGCGGCGGATACGCAGTATTTT. The full variable domain, rest sourced from reference TRBV7-9 and TRBJ2-3, is DTGVSQNPRHKITKRGQNVTFRCDPISEHNRLYWYRQTLGQGPEFLTYFQNEAQLEKSRLLSDRFSAERPKGSFSTLEIQRTEQGDSAMYLCASSSAGAADTQYFGPGTRLTVL.

This sequence joins TRBV13 and TRBJ1-6; D not certain. The ends were cut back, 2 bases at V and 0 bases at J, with 8 bases in the middle. CDR3 length: 16 amino acids. CDR1 and CDR2 (germline): PRHDT, FYEKMQ (reference sequence). CDR3 coding DNA: TGTGCCAGCAGCTTAATGGGCGCCTCCTATAATTCACCCCTCCACTTT. This sequence encodes CASSLMGASYNSPLHF.

The genes are TRBV7-3 and TRBJ1-6, with a weak D call TRBD1 (6 bases). V lost 1 base and J 11 bases, leaving 15 bases between the germline ends. The CDR3 covers 15 residues. Germline CDR1 SGHTA, CDR2 FQGTGA. CDR3 protein: CASSLSGQGTAPLHF. The DNA for the CDR3 is TGTGCCAGCAGCTTAAGCGGGCAGGGGACGGCACCCCTCCACTTT.

V is TRBV7-9 and J is TRBJ2-3, with no clear D. The V end lost 7 bases, the J end lost 4 bases, and 9 bases lay between the germline ends. Germline values: CDR1 SEHNR, CDR2 FQNEAQ (reference sequence). The CDR3 spans 12 residues. In DNA, the CDR3 is TGTGCCAGCAACTCCATGGCAGATACGCAGTATTTT. Protein product: CASNSMADTQYF. The full variable domain, rest sourced from reference TRBV7-9 and TRBJ2-3, is DTGVSQNPRHKITKRGQNVTFRCDPISEHNRLYWYRQTLGQGPEFLTYFQNEAQLEKSRLLSDRFSAERPKGSFSTLEIQRTEQGDSAMYLCASNSMADTQYFGPGTRLTVL.

The V call is TRBV7-9, the J call TRBJ1-2; no definite D call. V gave up 6 bases and J gave up 4 bases, with 21 bases separating them. This CDR3 comprises 16 residues. Germline V gene data show CDR1 as SEHNR and CDR2 as FQNEAQ (reference sequence). The CDR3 coding sequence is TGTGCCAGCAGGCCTGCCCTCTCGCTCAGGCCCTATGGCTACACCTTC. Its protein product is CASRPALSLRPYGYTF.

This sequence joins TRBV13 and TRBJ1-1, with 7 positions matching TRBD1. The CDR3 runs 15 residues. Germline V gene data show CDR1 as PRHDT and CDR2 as FYEKMQ (reference sequence). Trimming removed 0 bases from V and 1 base from J; junction bases left unmatched: 2. CDR3 coding DNA: TGTGCCAGCAGCTTAGGGGGGGACAGGAACACTGAAGCTTTCTTT. Translated: CASSLGGDRNTEAFF.

The V gene is TRBV7-9, the J gene TRBJ2-5, with 10 bases fitting TRBD2. The ends lost 6 bases at V and 0 bases at J; junction bases unmatched: 4. This CDR3 comprises 15 residues. Germline CDR1 SEHNR, CDR2 FQNEAQ (reference sequence). The CDR3 is CASSFSGGYQETQYF. In nucleotides, the CDR3 is TGTGCCAGCAGTTTTAGCGGGGGGTACCAAGAGACCCAGTACTTC.

This clone was seen only a few times. The rearrangement links TRBV28 to TRBJ1-2; D may be TRBD1 (5 bases). In germline, CDR1 is MDHEN, CDR2 SYDVKM. The V gene lost 2 bases and the J gene lost 4 bases, with 11 bases spanning the gap. The CDR3 extends over 14 amino acids. This CDR3 reads CASSLRQYGYGYTF. Written as DNA, the CDR3 is TGTGCCAGCAGTTTACGACAGTATGGCTATGGCTACACCTTC.